The 3 T cell receptor beta chains listed next were all sequenced from one sample in a study of blood T cell repertoires in COVID-19. Assay used: immunoSEQ multiplex PCR; TCRdb lists only in-frame clones, some missing. The sample has under 170,000 clones, 84% seen once; the top ten hold 2.2%. Sequenced: peripheral blood. The receptors were sampled from a man between 70 and 80 years old with acute or convalescent COVID-19.

This chain connects TRBV18 to TRBJ2-3; D is undetermined. The V end was cut by 3 bases, the J end by 2 bases, with 12 bases between. The CDR3 has 15 amino acids. CDR1 is KGHSH, CDR2 LQKENI, per germline. The CDR3, as DNA: TGTGCCAGCTCACCCCCAGACACCGCCACAGATACGCAGTATTTT. Translated, it gives CASSPPDTATDTQYF.

This chain joins TRBV6-5 and TRBJ1-4; D is possibly TRBD1 (5 bases). The V and J ends lost 7 bases and 5 bases respectively, with 17 bases between them. The germline CDR1 and CDR2 sequences are MNHEY and SVGAGI. This CDR3 contains 15 residues. CDR3 DNA sequence: TGTGCCAGCACCGACTTGCAGGGTGGGAATGAAAAACTGTTTTTT. Translating it yields CASTDLQGGNEKLFF.

J is TRBJ2-7 and V is TRBV7-8; 7 nucleotides align to TRBD2. There are 16 residues in the CDR3. Looked up from germline, CDR1 is SGHVS and CDR2 is FQNEAQ. V was pared by 2 bases and J by 3 bases, with 10 bases of the junction left unmatched. The CDR3 DNA sequence: TGTGCCAGCAGCTTAATCATGGGACTAACCGACTACGAGCAGTACTTC. Translation gives CASSLIMGLTDYEQYF.